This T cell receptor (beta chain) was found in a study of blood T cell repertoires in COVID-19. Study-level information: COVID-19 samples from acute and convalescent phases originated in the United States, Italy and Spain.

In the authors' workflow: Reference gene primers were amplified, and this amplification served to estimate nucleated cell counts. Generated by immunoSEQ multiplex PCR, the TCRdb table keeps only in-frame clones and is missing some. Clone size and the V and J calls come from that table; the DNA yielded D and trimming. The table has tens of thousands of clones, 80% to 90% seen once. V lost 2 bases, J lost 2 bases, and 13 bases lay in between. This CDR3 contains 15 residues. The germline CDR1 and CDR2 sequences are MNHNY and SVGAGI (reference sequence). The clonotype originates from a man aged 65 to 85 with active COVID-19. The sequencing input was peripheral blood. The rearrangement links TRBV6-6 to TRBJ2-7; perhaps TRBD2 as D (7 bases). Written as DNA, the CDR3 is TGTGCCAGCAGTTACGACGCGGGGGCAACCTACGAGCAGTACTTC. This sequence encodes CASSYDAGATYEQYF.